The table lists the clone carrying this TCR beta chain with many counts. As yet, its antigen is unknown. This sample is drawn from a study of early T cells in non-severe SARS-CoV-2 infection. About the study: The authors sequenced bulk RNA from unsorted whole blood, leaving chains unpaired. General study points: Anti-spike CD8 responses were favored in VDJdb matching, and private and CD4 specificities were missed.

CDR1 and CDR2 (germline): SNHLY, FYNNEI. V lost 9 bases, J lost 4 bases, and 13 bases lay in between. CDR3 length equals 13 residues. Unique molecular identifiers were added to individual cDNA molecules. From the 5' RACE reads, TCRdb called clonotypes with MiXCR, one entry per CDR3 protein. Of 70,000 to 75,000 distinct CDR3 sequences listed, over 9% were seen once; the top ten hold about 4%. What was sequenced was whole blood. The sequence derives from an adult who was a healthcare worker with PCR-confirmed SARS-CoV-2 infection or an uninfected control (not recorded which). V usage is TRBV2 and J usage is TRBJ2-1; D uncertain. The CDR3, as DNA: TGTGCCAGTAGCTCCGTCGTATACAATGAGCAGTTCTTC. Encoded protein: CASSSVVYNEQFF.